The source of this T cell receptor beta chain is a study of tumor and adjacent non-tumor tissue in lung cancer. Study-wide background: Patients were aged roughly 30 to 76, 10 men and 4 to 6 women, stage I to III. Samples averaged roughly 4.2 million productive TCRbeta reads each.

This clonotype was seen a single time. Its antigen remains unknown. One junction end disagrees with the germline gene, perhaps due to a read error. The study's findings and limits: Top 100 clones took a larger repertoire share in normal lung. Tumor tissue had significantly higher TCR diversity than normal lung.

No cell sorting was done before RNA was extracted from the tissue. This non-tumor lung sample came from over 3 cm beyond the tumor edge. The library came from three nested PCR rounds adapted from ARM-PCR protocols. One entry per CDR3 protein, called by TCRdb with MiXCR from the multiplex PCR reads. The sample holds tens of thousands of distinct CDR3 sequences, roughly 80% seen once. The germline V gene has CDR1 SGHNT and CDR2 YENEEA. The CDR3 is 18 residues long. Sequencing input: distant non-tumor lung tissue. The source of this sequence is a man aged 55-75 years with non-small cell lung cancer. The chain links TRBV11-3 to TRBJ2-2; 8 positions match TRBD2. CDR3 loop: CANSSRGAGEYRAGELFF. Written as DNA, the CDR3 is TGTGCCAACAGCTCCCGGGGAGCGGGAGAATACAGGGCAGGGGAGCTGTTTTTT.